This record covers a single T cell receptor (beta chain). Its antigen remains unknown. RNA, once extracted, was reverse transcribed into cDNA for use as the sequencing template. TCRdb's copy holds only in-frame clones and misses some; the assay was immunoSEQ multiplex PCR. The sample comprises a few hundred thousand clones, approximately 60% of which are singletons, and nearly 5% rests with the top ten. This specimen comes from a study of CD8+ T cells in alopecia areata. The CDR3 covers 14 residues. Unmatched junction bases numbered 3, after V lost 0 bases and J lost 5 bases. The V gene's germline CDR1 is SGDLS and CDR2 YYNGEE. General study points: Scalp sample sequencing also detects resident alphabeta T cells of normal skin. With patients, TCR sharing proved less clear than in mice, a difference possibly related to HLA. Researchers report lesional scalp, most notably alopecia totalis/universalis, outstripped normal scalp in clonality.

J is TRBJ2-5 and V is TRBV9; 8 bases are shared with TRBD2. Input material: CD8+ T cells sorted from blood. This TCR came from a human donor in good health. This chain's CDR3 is CASSVGGGLETQYF. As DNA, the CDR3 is TGTGCCAGCAGCGTAGGCGGGGGGCTTGAGACCCAGTACTTC.